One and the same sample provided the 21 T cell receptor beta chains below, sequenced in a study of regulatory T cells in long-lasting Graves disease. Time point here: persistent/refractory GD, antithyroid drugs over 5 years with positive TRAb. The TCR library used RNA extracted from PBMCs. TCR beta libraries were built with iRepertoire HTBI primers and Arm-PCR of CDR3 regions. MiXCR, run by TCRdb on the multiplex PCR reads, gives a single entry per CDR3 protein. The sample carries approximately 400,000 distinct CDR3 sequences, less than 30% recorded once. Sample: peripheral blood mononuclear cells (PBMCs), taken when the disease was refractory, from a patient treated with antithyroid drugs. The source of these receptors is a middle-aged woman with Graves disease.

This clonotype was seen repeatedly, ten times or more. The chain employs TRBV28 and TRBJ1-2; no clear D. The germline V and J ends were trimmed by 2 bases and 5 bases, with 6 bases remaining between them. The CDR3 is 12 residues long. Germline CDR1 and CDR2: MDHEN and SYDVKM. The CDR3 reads CASSLDAYGYTF. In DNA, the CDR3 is TGTGCCAGCAGTTTAGACGCATATGGCTACACCTTC.

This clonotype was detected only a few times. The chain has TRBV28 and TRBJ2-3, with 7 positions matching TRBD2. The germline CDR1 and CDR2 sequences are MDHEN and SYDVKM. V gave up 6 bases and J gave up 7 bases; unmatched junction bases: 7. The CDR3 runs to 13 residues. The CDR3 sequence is CASRAGTIHTQYF. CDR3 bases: TGTGCCAGCAGAGCCGGGACTATCCATACGCAGTATTTT.

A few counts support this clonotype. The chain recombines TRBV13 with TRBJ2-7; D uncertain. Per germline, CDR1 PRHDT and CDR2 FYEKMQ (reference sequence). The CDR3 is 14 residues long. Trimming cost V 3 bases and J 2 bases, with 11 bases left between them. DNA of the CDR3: TGTGCCAGCAGCTTGAGTCCAGGACCCTACGAGCAGTACTTC. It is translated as CASSLSPGPYEQYF.

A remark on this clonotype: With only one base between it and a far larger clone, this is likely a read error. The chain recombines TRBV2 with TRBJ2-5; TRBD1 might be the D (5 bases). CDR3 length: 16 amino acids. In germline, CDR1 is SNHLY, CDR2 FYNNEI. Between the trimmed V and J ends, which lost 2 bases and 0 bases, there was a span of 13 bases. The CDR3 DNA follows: TGTGCCAGCAGTGAACAGGGCTGGGCTTACCAAGAGACCCAGTACTTC. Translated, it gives CASSEQGWAYQETQYF.

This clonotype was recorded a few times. CDR3 in amino acids: CASSLGPGPYSNQPQHF. As DNA, the CDR3 is TGTGCCAGCAGTTTGGGACCGGGGCCCTATAGCAATCAGCCCCAGCATTTT. The chain joins TRBV27 to TRBJ1-5; D perhaps matches TRBD1 (5 bases). This CDR3 contains 17 residues. V lost 3 bases and J 0 bases, leaving 15 bases between the germline ends. Germline assignment: CDR1 MNHEY and CDR2 SMNVEV (reference sequence).

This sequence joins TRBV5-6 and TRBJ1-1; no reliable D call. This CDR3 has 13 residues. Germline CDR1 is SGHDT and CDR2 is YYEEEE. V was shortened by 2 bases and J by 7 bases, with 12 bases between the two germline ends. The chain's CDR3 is CASSFGGVDEAFF. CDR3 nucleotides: TGTGCCAGCAGCTTCGGTGGGGTGGATGAAGCTTTCTTT.

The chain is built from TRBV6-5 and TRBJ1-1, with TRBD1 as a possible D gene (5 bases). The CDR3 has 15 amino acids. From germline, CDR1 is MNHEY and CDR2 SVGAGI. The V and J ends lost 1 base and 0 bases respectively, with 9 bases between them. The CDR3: CASSYLGALNTEAFF. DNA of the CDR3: TGTGCCAGCAGTTACTTAGGGGCCTTGAACACTGAAGCTTTCTTT.

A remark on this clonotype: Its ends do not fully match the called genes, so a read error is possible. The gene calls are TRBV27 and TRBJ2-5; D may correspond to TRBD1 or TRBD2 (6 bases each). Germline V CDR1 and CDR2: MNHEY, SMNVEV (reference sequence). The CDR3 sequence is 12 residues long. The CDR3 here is CVSSRGDYTQYF. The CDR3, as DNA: TGTGTCAGCAGTAGGGGGGATTACACCCAGTACTTC.

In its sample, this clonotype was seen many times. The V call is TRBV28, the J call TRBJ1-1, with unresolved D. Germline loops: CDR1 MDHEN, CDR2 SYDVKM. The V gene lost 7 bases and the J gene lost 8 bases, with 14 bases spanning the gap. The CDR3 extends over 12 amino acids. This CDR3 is CASTTGWREAFF. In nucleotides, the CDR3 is TGTGCCAGCACTACTGGGTGGAGAGAAGCTTTCTTT.

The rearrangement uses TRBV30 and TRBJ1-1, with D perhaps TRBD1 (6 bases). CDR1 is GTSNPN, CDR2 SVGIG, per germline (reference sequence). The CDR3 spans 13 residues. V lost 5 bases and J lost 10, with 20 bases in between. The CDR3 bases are TGTGCCTGGGGTCTCGGGGGCGCGTGGGGAGCTTTCTTT. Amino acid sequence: CAWGLGGAWGAFF.

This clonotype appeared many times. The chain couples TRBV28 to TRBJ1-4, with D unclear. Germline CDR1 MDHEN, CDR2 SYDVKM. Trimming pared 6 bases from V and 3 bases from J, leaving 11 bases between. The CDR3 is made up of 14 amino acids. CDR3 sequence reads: CASSTDGSNEKLFF. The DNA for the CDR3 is TGTGCCAGCAGCACAGACGGATCTAATGAAAAACTGTTTTTT.

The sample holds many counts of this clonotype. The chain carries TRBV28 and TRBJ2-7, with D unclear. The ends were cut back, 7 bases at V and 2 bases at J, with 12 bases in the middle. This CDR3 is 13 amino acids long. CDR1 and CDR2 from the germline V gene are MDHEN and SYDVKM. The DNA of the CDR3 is TGTGCCAGCACCACGGGTGGAACCTACGAGCAGTACTTC. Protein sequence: CASTTGGTYEQYF.

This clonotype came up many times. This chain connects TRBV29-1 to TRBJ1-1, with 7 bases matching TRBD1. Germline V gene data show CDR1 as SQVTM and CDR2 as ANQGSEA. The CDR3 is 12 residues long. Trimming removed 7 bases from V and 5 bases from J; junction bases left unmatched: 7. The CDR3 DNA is TGCAGCGCTACGACAGGGTGGACTGAAGCTTTCTTT. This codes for CSATTGWTEAFF.

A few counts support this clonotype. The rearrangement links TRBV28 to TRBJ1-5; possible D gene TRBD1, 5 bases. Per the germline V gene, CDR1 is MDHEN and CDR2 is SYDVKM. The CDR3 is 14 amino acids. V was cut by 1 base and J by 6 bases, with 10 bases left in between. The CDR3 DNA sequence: TGTGCCAGCAGTTTATATGGAGGGGTTCAGCCCCAGCATTTT. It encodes CASSLYGGVQPQHF.

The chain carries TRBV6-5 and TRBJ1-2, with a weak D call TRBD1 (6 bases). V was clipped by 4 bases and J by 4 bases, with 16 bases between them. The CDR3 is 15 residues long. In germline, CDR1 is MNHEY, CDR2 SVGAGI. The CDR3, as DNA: TGTGCCAGCAGTTCCTACGGGGGGCCCGGCTATGGCTACACCTTC. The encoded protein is CASSSYGGPGYGYTF.

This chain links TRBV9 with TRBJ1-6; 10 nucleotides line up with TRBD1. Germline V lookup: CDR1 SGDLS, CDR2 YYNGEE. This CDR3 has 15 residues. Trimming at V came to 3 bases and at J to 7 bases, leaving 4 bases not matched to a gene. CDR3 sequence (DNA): TGTGCCAGCAGCGCGGGACAGGGGAAAAATTCACCCCTCCACTTT. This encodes CASSAGQGKNSPLHF.

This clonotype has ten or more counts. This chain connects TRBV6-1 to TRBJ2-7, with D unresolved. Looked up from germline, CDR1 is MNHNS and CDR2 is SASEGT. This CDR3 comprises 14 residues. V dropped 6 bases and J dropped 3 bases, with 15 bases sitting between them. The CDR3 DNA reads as TGTGCCAGCAGGCTAGTGCTCGCAGGCTACGAGCAGTACTTC. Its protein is CASRLVLAGYEQYF.

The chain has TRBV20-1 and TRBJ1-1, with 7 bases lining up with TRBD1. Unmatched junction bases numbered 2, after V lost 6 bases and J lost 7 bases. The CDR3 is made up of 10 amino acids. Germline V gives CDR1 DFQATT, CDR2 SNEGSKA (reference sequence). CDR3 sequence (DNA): TGCAGTGCATGGGACAGTGAAGCTTTCTTT. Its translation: CSAWDSEAFF.

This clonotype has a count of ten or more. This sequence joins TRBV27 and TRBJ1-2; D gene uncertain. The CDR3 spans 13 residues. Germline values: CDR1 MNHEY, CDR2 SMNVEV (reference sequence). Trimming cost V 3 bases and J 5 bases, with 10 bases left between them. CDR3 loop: CASSLVVGYGYTF. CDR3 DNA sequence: TGTGCCAGCAGTTTGGTGGTCGGGTATGGCTACACCTTC.

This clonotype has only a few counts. The CDR3 nucleotides are TGTGCCAGCAGTTTACTAGCGGGAGCCTGGACCGGGGAGCTGTTTTTT. This gives the protein CASSLLAGAWTGELFF. The V call is TRBV12-3 or TRBV12-4, the J call TRBJ2-2, with TRBD2 matching 10 bases. The V and J ends lost 2 bases and 5 bases, in that order; junction bases with no gene match: 5. The CDR3 runs to 16 residues.

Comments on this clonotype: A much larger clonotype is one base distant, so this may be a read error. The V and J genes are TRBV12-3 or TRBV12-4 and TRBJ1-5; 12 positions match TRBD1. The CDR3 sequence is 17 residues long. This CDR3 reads CAGSFYRDRGRAQPQHF. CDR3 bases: TGTGCCGGCAGTTTTTATCGGGACAGGGGGCGGGCTCAGCCCCAGCATTTT.